What follows is one T cell receptor (beta chain) and its context. What antigen it recognizes has not been identified. No per-base quality is available; no much larger clone lies one base away. Ophthalmopathy patients had moderately to severely active disease, with a Clinical Activity Score of 3 or more, a NOSPECS grade of 4 or more, and a disease duration of less than 3 months. Patients with uncontrolled infections, other autoimmune diseases, pregnancy or lactation were excluded. Clinical symptoms, serum thyroxine and TRAb, thyroid ultrasound, and orbital computed tomography formed the basis for the diagnoses. PBMCs were separated from under 12 ml of fresh peripheral blood using Ficoll-Paque density gradient centrifugation. Trizol reagent was used to extract total RNA, and RNA quality was then checked on an Agilent 2100 Bioanalyzer. The CDR3 holds 15 amino acids from the cysteine to the phenylalanine. Left in the record is the CDR3 DNA by itself, 45 bases read in frame from the first base. The V end gives up 2 bases and the J end 6 bases, leaving 8 bases in the junction not matched to a gene. Sequences SGHRS (CDR1) and YFSETQ (CDR2) are obtained from the germline V gene.

TCR beta CDR3 regions were amplified from RNA transcripts. A first-round RT-PCR of the TCR CDR3 used the HTBI primer set with the Qiagen OneStep RT-PCR kit. The libraries were constructed in a second round of multiplex PCR and then size-selected and purified. Libraries were sequenced paired-end with 100 bp reads on an Illumina HiSeq2000. In the source study's methods: SOAPnuke was used to process the raw data, removing reads that contained adapters or uncalled bases, had a mean Phred below 15, or lacked an exact match to the constant primer or identifier. High-quality paired reads were merged using COPE v1.2.5, and each unique nucleotide sequence was defined as a clonotype. Clonotypes were aligned to IMGT TRBV, TRBD and TRBJ reference segments using MiTCR v1.1. The analysis was restricted to V-J combinations with a frequency above 0.0001, which together covered 98% to 99.2% of the repertoires. The TCS score was defined as F50 (clonal expansion) divided by E x V (chaos), with BLOSUM62-based TCRdist calculated between CDR3 peptides within each V-J. Welch's t-statistics and random forest reduced just over 500 V-J features to roughly 13, which were used in a naive Bayes classifier (R e1071). TCRdb cleaned the public reads at Q25 with fastp, built clones with MiXCR and kept in-frame beta chains. Each entry merges the rows of one CDR3 protein and shows their most common DNA and genes. V and J calls and clone size were set by TCRdb, not the authors. The sample profile shows a few hundred thousand distinct CDR3 sequences; roughly a fifth of them were found once. The ten largest clones represent approximately 35% of the sample.

This record belongs to a study of T cells in Graves' hyperthyroidism and ophthalmopathy (dated by TCRdb to the late 2010s). Regarding the research as a whole: Peripheral blood samples were taken at initial diagnosis, before any treatment was given. The approximately 97 discovery patients were randomly divided into training and test sets at a 7:3 ratio. After sampling, hyperthyroidism patients received methimazole starting at 30 mg daily, and ophthalmopathy patients received high-dose intravenous methylprednisolone. The study also compared thyroid tissue and blood T-cell repertoires from roughly 6 Graves' hyperthyroidism patients. TCR V-J signatures able to tell the groups apart were searched for in a discovery cohort of 90 to 100 patients, of whom under 45 had Graves' ophthalmopathy and 57 had stable Graves' hyperthyroidism. The paper describes TCR Vbeta CDR3 sequencing of around 130 peripheral blood samples, made up of 40 to 45 ophthalmopathy patients, around 78 hyperthyroidism patients and 17 progressor patients. Prospective prediction of ophthalmopathy was tested in an independent validation cohort consisting of some 20 hyperthyroidism patients and some 15 patients who later progressed to ophthalmopathy.

Study-wide findings and limitations: Most expanded thyroid clonotypes (frequency above 0.001) were also found in blood, which suggests that blood repertoires may mirror thyroid immune responses. During validation, the model predicted progression to ophthalmopathy a median of approximately 6 months ahead of onset, with approximately 70% sensitivity and 72.22% specificity. A model built on a 13 V-J signature distinguished ophthalmopathy from stable hyperthyroidism, reaching 85% to 90% sensitivity and 81.08% specificity in cross-validation and 80%/75% in testing. No statistical method was used to fix the sample size in advance, and group allocation was not hidden from the investigators.

The rearrangement joined TRBV5-1 to TRBJ2-3, with 8 junctional bases fitting TRBD2. Sequences were obtained from blood. This sequence originates from a man aged 50-60 years with Graves' ophthalmopathy. The DNA is as follows: TGCGCCAGCAGCTTCGTGTCTAGCGGGTGGGATACGCAGTATTTT. It translates as CASSFVSSGWDTQYF.